Listed here is a single T cell receptor beta chain. Its antigen is unknown. These data come from a study of graft-versus-host responses after intestinal transplantation. The wider study: Transplantation in recipients was multivisceral, liver-intestinal, or isolated intestinal. Each patient got anti-thymocyte globulin induction, then tacrolimus and steroids for approximately three years. Study-level results: Allograft clonal ratios (graft-versus-host to host-versus-graft) were high in patients who had graft-donor T cell macrochimerism. Some GvH clones appeared in ileal mucosa or blood before recipient bone marrow.

The protocol was immunoSEQ multiplex PCR, while the TCRdb copy is restricted to in-frame clones and leaves out a portion. The repertoire includes about 36,000 clones, approximately 94% of them detected once, and about 0.22% sits in the top ten. This CDR3 comprises 15 residues. From germline, CDR1 is MNHEY and CDR2 SMNVEV (reference sequence). V lost 5 bases and J lost 7, with 20 bases in between. This sequence originates from a human donor who was the organ donor for an intestinal transplant. V gene TRBV27 combines with J gene TRBJ2-5, with D perhaps assigned TRBD1 or TRBD2 (6 bases each). The sample here was unstimulated CD4+ T cells sorted from spleen or lymph node cells, taken before transplant. The CDR3 loop reads CASSRLTGTGGTQYF. The CDR3, as DNA: TGTGCCAGCAGTAGACTGACAGGCACCGGGGGGACCCAGTACTTC.